Presented here are 10 T cell receptor beta chains from one specimen sequenced in a study of glioma-infiltrating T cells. Using RNA template, CDR3s of TCR alpha and beta were amplified with iRepertoire arm-PCR. TCRdb analysed the multiplex PCR reads with MiXCR anew, one entry per CDR3 protein. The sample has roughly 190,000 distinct CDR3 sequences, 32% seen once. The sample was glioma tissue, nonneoplastic brain tissue, or PBMCs (not recorded which). The receptors stem from a human donor with low-grade glioma or glioblastoma, undergoing nonglioma brain surgery, or in good health (not recorded which).

About this clonotype itself: A much larger clone differs from this one at a single base, so this may be a read error. The chain couples TRBV3-1 to TRBJ1-1; TRBD1 matches at 8 bases. Germline V lookup: CDR1 LGHDT, CDR2 YNNKEL (reference sequence). The CDR3 loop spans 15 amino acids. CDR3 sequence: CANSLLYNDRGEAFF. DNA for the CDR3: TGTGCCAACAGCCTACTTTATAACGACAGGGGTGAAGCTTTCTTT.

On this clonotype: One end of the junction does not line up with germline, which may come from a read error. DNA for the CDR3: TGTGCCAGCGGTTTAACGGGGGAGACGCAGTACTTC. The encoded protein is CASGLTGETQYF. The gene calls are TRBV27 and TRBJ2-5; possibly TRBD2 for D (6 bases). The CDR3 covers 12 residues. The germline V gene encodes CDR1 MNHEY and CDR2 SMNVEV (reference sequence).

This clonotype was counted only a few times. J is TRBJ1-6 and V is TRBV19; TRBD1 is a possible D gene (6 bases). The CDR3 is 14 amino acids. V was cut by 7 bases and J by 5 bases, with 12 bases left in between. The germline CDR1 and CDR2 sequences are LNHDA and SQIVND (reference sequence). In DNA form, the CDR3 reads TGTGCCAGTACCCGACAGGCGGATAATTCACCCCTCCACTTT. Residues: CASTRQADNSPLHF.

This clonotype was counted many times. The chain uses TRBV18 and TRBJ2-3, with 9 bases fitting TRBD1. The CDR3 spans 15 residues. The V segment lost 4 bases and the J segment 3 bases; nucleotides outside the gene matches: 5. The germline V gene has CDR1 KGHSH and CDR2 LQKENI. CDR3: CASSRDRAETDTQYF. In DNA form, the CDR3 reads TGTGCCAGCTCACGGGACAGGGCAGAAACAGATACGCAGTATTTT.

The rearrangement joins TRBV24-1 to TRBJ2-1; TRBD2 might be the D (5 bases). CDR3 length equals 15 residues. The germline V gene has CDR1 KGHDR and CDR2 SFDVKD. The V and J ends lost 7 bases and 8 bases respectively, with 20 bases between them. The CDR3 spells CATSNSGKVDDEQFF. The CDR3 DNA sequence: TGTGCCACCAGCAATTCGGGAAAGGTTGACGATGAGCAGTTCTTC.

CDR3 in DNA: TGTGCCTGGAGTCGATCGGGACGGAGCAATCAGCCCCAGCATTTT. Residues: CAWSRSGRSNQPQHF. The gene calls are TRBV30 and TRBJ1-5; the D gene is possibly TRBD1 (5 bases). The V and J ends lost 2 bases and 1 base respectively, with 12 bases between them. CDR1 and CDR2 from the germline V gene are GTSNPN and SVGIG (reference sequence). The CDR3 sequence is 15 residues long. Together with reference TRBV30 and TRBJ1-5, the CDR3 gives the full variable domain: SQTIHQWPATLVQPVGSPLSLECTVEGTSNPNLYWYRQAAGRGLQLLFYSVGIGQISSEVPQNLSASRPQDRQFILSSKKLLLSDSGFYLCAWSRSGRSNQPQHFGDGTRLSIL.

Many counts were recorded for this clonotype. The gene calls are TRBV6-1 and TRBJ2-5, with a tentative D call TRBD2 (7 bases). Germline V CDR1 and CDR2: MNHNS, SASEGT. This CDR3 region has 13 residues. Trimming took off 6 bases at V and 3 bases at J, with 11 bases between the two ends. This chain's CDR3 is CASRGGGKETQYF. The CDR3 DNA follows: TGTGCCAGCAGAGGGGGGGGGAAAGAGACCCAGTACTTC.

The V gene is TRBV5-1, the J gene TRBJ2-3; D uncertain. Trimming cost V 0 bases and J 2 bases, with 7 bases left between them. The CDR3 runs 14 residues. Germline CDR1 SGHRS, CDR2 YFSETQ. CDR3 residues: CASSLGETTDTQYF. CDR3 nucleotide sequence: TGCGCCAGCAGCTTGGGGGAAACCACAGATACGCAGTATTTT.

This chain uses TRBV5-5 with TRBJ1-5; 7 bases fit TRBD1. J was trimmed by 8 bases and V by 3 bases; bases with no gene match: 11. Per the germline V gene, CDR1 is SGHKS and CDR2 is YYEKEE (reference sequence). This CDR3 contains 15 residues. CDR3 coding DNA: TGTGCCAGCAGCTCGCGGACAGGAGGTAATGAGCCCCAGCATTTT. As protein: CASSSRTGGNEPQHF.

This clonotype was counted ten times or more. The CDR3 DNA is TGCAGCGTAGCGACTAGCCCCCACCAAGAGACCCAGTACTTC. Protein: CSVATSPHQETQYF. V is TRBV29-1 and J is TRBJ2-5, with 7 positions matching TRBD2. From germline, CDR1 is SQVTM and CDR2 ANQGSEA. This CDR3 spans 14 amino acids. V shed 6 bases, J shed 0 bases, and the junction held 7 bases outside the gene matches.